Below, 16 T cell receptor beta chains from the same sample are listed, as sequenced in a study. Using its own MiXCR run on the RT-PCR reads, TCRdb lists one record per CDR3 protein. The data hold around 700,000 distinct CDR3 sequences, with approximately 14% observed a single time. Sample: memory CD4+ T cells from blood. These receptors were taken from a female donor in good health, serving as a healthy control.

Notes on this clonotype: At one end the junction does not follow the germline gene, possibly because of a read error. This chain uses TRBV20-1 with TRBJ1-5; D is unresolved. The germline CDR1 and CDR2 sequences are DFQATT and SNEGSKA (reference sequence). There are 16 residues in the CDR3. The CDR3 here is CSAGDGGLRGNQPQHF. CDR3 bases: TGCAGTGCTGGAGATGGAGGGCTGAGGGGCAATCAGCCCCAGCATTTT.

This chain uses TRBV20-1 with TRBJ1-5; 7 nucleotides align to TRBD1. CDR3 length: 14 residues. V was clipped by 5 bases and J by 7 bases; unmatched bases: 11. Germline CDR1 DFQATT, CDR2 SNEGSKA (reference sequence). The CDR3 reads CSAGPGQSGQPQHF. The CDR3, as DNA: TGCAGTGCTGGCCCGGGACAGTCGGGCCAGCCCCAGCATTTT.

The V and J genes are TRBV12-3 or TRBV12-4 and TRBJ1-4; the D is unclear. V gave up 2 bases and J gave up 5 bases, with 9 bases separating them. This CDR3 region has 14 residues. Here the CDR3 DNA reads TGTGCCAGCAGTTTATCCGGATCCAATGAAAAACTGTTTTTT. Translated: CASSLSGSNEKLFF.

V is TRBV7-9 and J is TRBJ2-5, with no clear D. The germline gives CDR1 SEHNR, CDR2 FQNEAQ (reference sequence). The CDR3 covers 12 residues. V lost 1 base, J lost 9 bases, and 9 bases lay in between. CDR3 DNA: TGTGCCAGCAGCTTAGAGGAGAGTGCCCAGTACTTC. Amino acids: CASSLEESAQYF.

Many counts were recorded for this clonotype. V usage is TRBV25-1 and J usage is TRBJ2-7; unclear D gene. The CDR3 totals 16 residues. Germline-derived CDR1 and CDR2 are MGHDK and SYGVNS. V was pared by 5 bases and J by 0 bases, with 17 bases between. The CDR3 protein is CASSSQTEKSSYEQYF. In nucleotides, the CDR3 is TGTGCCAGCAGTTCCCAGACGGAGAAGAGCTCCTACGAGCAGTACTTC.

In its sample, this clonotype was seen a few times. The rearrangement links TRBV5-1 to TRBJ1-1; D unresolved. Deletions cut 1 base from V and 3 bases from J, with 13 bases between. This CDR3 has 15 residues. Germline V gene data show CDR1 as SGHRS and CDR2 as YFSETQ. CDR3 sequence (DNA): TGCGCCAGCAGCTTGACACCACCCCCGGACACTGAAGCTTTCTTT. This codes for CASSLTPPPDTEAFF.

This clonotype appeared a few times. The chain carries TRBV3-1 and TRBJ2-1, with 10 positions matching TRBD1. Germline V gene data show CDR1 as LGHDT and CDR2 as YNNKEL (reference sequence). The CDR3 is made up of 15 amino acids. After removal of 4 bases from V and 5 bases from J, the junction contained 5 bases not matched to a gene. The CDR3 nucleotides read TGTGCCAGCAGCCGACAGGGGGCGCAAAACAATGAGCAGTTCTTC. It yields the protein CASSRQGAQNNEQFF.

This clonotype came up many times. V usage is TRBV5-6 and J usage is TRBJ2-4; D gene unclear. Looked up from germline, CDR1 is SGHDT and CDR2 is YYEEEE. Trimming took 4 bases from V and 0 from J, leaving 8 bases between them. The CDR3 consists of 14 residues. As DNA, the CDR3 is TGTGCCAGCAGCGGGTCGGGAGCCAAAAACATTCAGTACTTC. Translated, it gives CASSGSGAKNIQYF.

The V gene is TRBV6-1, the J gene TRBJ1-6; D uncertain. Trimming cost V 3 bases and J 4 bases, with 16 bases left between them. The CDR3 covers 17 residues. Germline V gene data show CDR1 as MNHNS and CDR2 as SASEGT. CDR3 sequence (DNA): TGTGCCAGCAGTGAGGGCAGCGGAAACAGTTATAATTCACCCCTCCACTTT. It is translated as CASSEGSGNSYNSPLHF.

In this sample, this clonotype turned up a few times. The chain recombines TRBV29-1 with TRBJ1-1, with D perhaps matching TRBD1 (5 bases). The V gene lost 6 bases and the J gene lost 5 bases, with 13 bases spanning the gap. This CDR3 contains 12 residues. Germline values: CDR1 SQVTM, CDR2 ANQGSEA. CDR3 amino acids: CSVTRDATEAFF. CDR3 in DNA: TGCAGCGTGACGAGGGACGCTACTGAAGCTTTCTTT.

The chain uses TRBV3-1 and TRBJ2-1; 8 bases are a match to TRBD2. Trimming removed 7 bases from V and 10 bases from J; junction bases left unmatched: 15. Germline V gene data show CDR1 as LGHDT and CDR2 as YNNKEL (reference sequence). The CDR3 contains 15 residues. CDR3 sequence (DNA): TGTGCCAGCACCAAGACTAGCGTAGAGGCAGGAGAGCAGTTCTTC. This translates into CASTKTSVEAGEQFF.

This clonotype was observed many times. The CDR3 DNA reads TGTGCCACCAGCAGAAAACAGGGGGCGAAACTCTATGGCTACACCTTC. It is translated as CATSRKQGAKLYGYTF. The V and J genes are TRBV15 and TRBJ1-2, with 9 bases lining up with TRBD1. Germline V lookup: CDR1 LNHNV, CDR2 YYDKDF (reference sequence). This CDR3 region has 16 residues. The J segment lost 4 bases and the V segment lost 2 bases, leaving 8 bases of the junction unmatched.

V is TRBV7-3 and J is TRBJ1-1; D is perhaps TRBD1 (6 bases). V lost 3 bases and J 7 bases, leaving 18 bases between the germline ends. Germline V gene lookup returns CDR1 SGHTA and CDR2 FQGTGA. The CDR3 has 15 residues. The CDR3 DNA follows: TGTGCCAGCAGCTTGAATGGACAGTCAGACAATGAAGCTTTCTTT. It translates to CASSLNGQSDNEAFF.

Points on this clonotype: This clone may be a read error of a much larger clone one base away. The chain links TRBV9 to TRBJ1-1; no clear D. This CDR3 comprises 14 residues. CDR1 is SGDLS and CDR2 is YYNGEE in the germline V gene. Deletions cut 1 base from V and 1 base from J, with 8 bases between. CDR3 loop: CASSVMVANTEAFF. The CDR3 DNA reads TGTGCCAGCAGCGTAATGGTGGCGAACACTGAAGCTTTCTTT. The whole variable domain, remainder taken from reference TRBV9 and TRBJ1-1, is DSGVTQTPKHLITATGQRVTLRCSPRSGDLSVYWYQQSLDQGLQFLIQYYNGEERAKGNILERFSAQQFPDLHSELNLSSLELGDSALYFCASSVMVANTEAFFGQGTRLTVV.

This clonotype was counted between two and nine times. The V call is TRBV7-2, the J call TRBJ2-3, with 11 bases identical to TRBD2. Germline V gene lookup returns CDR1 SGHTA and CDR2 FQGNSA. CDR3 length: 15 amino acids. V shed 6 bases, J shed 5 bases, and the junction held 7 bases outside the gene matches. This chain's CDR3 is CASRRSGTSGDTQYF. The CDR3 nucleotides read TGTGCCAGCAGACGCAGTGGGACTAGCGGAGATACGCAGTATTTT.

The table lists this clonotype with a few counts. The J gene is TRBJ2-5, the V gene TRBV15, with D possibly being TRBD1 (6 bases). The CDR3 contains 15 residues. Germline loops: CDR1 LNHNV, CDR2 YYDKDF (reference sequence). V lost 6 bases and J lost 1, with 15 bases in between. DNA for the CDR3: TGTGCCACCAGTTTCTCGAAGGGGGTCCAAGAGACCCAGTACTTC. The encoded protein is CATSFSKGVQETQYF.